This T cell receptor beta chain was observed in a study of PD-L1 blockade in urothelial cancer. Libraries were prepared by immunoSEQ multiplex PCR; TCRdb keeps only in-frame clonotypes and omits some of them. The sample yields about 43,000 clones, 83% seen once. Time point meaning: peripheral blood 6 weeks after treatment start. The specimen comprised PBMCs, sampled around atezolizumab (anti-PD-L1) treatment. The receptor's source is a man in his fifties or sixties with urothelial cancer.

CDR3 sequence: CASSFTGNTDTQYF. The DNA of the CDR3 is TGCGCCAGCAGCTTTACAGGGAACACAGATACGCAGTATTTT. The V and J genes are TRBV5-1 and TRBJ2-3; possibly TRBD1 for D (6 bases). V lost 2 bases and J lost 2, with 9 bases in between. The length of the CDR3 is 14 residues. Germline CDR1 and CDR2: SGHRS and YFSETQ.